The entry that follows covers one TCR beta chain sequence. What it recognizes is unknown. This sample stems from a study of beta chain features in type 1 diabetes. Germline V gene lookup returns CDR1 MDHEN and CDR2 SYDVKM. Trimming removed 4 bases at V and 1 base at J, with 13 bases between. This CDR3 region has 15 residues. Overall study results and limits: Among patients, naive, central memory and Treg TCRB repertoires appeared more similar than among healthy donors.

Sequencing targeted expressed TCRB transcripts, as all isolated RNA had been reverse transcribed. Profiled with immunoSEQ multiplex PCR; TCRdb holds only in-frame clones, not every one. Of a few hundred thousand clones listed, approximately 11% are singletons. The source material was naive CD4+ T cells from blood. The sequence came from a woman in her twenties or thirties in good health. The chain couples TRBV28 to TRBJ1-2; D ambiguous. This CDR3 is CASSWGDRINYGYTF. The CDR3 DNA sequence: TGTGCCAGCAGTTGGGGAGACCGAATTAACTATGGCTACACCTTC.